These T cell receptor beta chains were read from a single sample in a study of graft-versus-host responses after intestinal transplantation. Profiling relied on immunoSEQ multiplex PCR, and the TCRdb table lists in-frame clones only, not all of them. The table records 75,000 to 100,000 clones, roughly 90% of them present only once. Source: PBMCs, taken approximately 420 days after intestinal transplant. These TCRs come from a human patient who received an intestinal transplant, so some T cells may come from the graft donor. Each CDR3 is given with its conserved first and last residue. A D gene is named only where the DNA matches it firmly. Clone size is given for some rows only: seen once, a few or many times, or a class if the clone is expanded.

TRBV5-1	.	TRBJ1-1	few	CARRNTEAFF	TGCGCCAGGAGGAACACTGAAGCTTTCTTT
TRBV6-1	.	TRBJ2-5	.	CASSEPTAYQETQYF	TGTGCCAGCAGTGAACCGACAGCGTACCAAGAGACCCAGTACTTC
TRBV6-1	TRBD1	TRBJ1-4	.	CASSGTGRFEKLFF	TGTGCCAGCAGTGGGACAGGGAGGTTTGAAAAACTGTTTTTT
TRBV18	.	TRBJ2-7	.	CASSPAPTSSYEQYF	TGTGCCAGCTCACCGGCCCCCACGAGCTCCTACGAGCAGTACTTC
TRBV6-5	.	TRBJ2-3	once	CASSYSTGDTQYF	TGTGCCAGCAGTTACTCGACGGGGGATACGCAGTATTTT
TRBV19	.	TRBJ1-1	.	CASRTSREMNTEAFF	TGTGCCAGTCGAACTAGCCGGGAGATGAACACTGAAGCTTTCTTT
TRBV11-1	.	TRBJ1-1	.	CASSLIQGPGEAFF	TGTGCCAGCAGCTTAATTCAAGGACCCGGGGAAGCTTTCTTT
TRBV6-5	TRBD2	TRBJ2-2	once	CASRYRGGPKAGELFF	TGTGCCAGCAGATACCGGGGGGGCCCTAAGGCCGGGGAGCTGTTTTTT
TRBV6-4	TRBD1	TRBJ2-6	.	CASSDTGGGANVLTF	TGTGCCAGCAGTGACACAGGGGGTGGGGCCAACGTCCTGACTTTC
TRBV18	TRBD1	TRBJ1-2	.	CASLSGTGGRGGYTF	TGTGCCAGCTTATCCGGAACAGGGGGCCGGGGTGGCTACACCTTC
TRBV27	.	TRBJ2-7	.	CASSFGYRDEQYF	TGTGCCAGCAGTTTCGGGTACCGGGACGAGCAGTACTTC
TRBV6-6	.	TRBJ1-5	.	CASTWTANQPQHF	TGTGCCAGCACATGGACGGCGAATCAGCCCCAGCATTTT
TRBV5-6	.	TRBJ1-2	.	CASSPVGDGYTF	TGTGCCAGCAGCCCGGTCGGGGATGGCTACACCTTC
TRBV5-5	TRBD1	TRBJ2-7	.	CASSLRGQGEQYF	TGTGCCAGCAGCTTGAGGGGACAGGGGGAGCAGTACTTC
TRBV10-3	TRBD2	TRBJ2-7	.	CAISVGGREQYF	TGTGCCATCAGTGTCGGGGGGAGGGAGCAGTACTTC
TRBV4-1	TRBD1	TRBJ2-5	.	CASSHSDRDQETQYF	TGCGCCAGCAGCCACTCAGACAGGGACCAAGAGACCCAGTACTTC
TRBV6-6	TRBD1	TRBJ2-7	.	CASTAGDSYYEQYF	TGTGCCAGCACCGCCGGGGACAGTTACTACGAGCAGTACTTC
TRBV6-5	.	TRBJ1-1	.	CASISPLTGTEAFF	TGTGCCAGCATTTCCCCCCTAACGGGGACTGAAGCTTTCTTT
TRBV25-1	.	TRBJ1-1	.	CASSDGPPNTEAFF	TGTGCCAGCAGCGATGGACCGCCGAACACTGAAGCTTTCTTT
TRBV4-2	.	TRBJ2-7	.	CASSQVGDYEQYF	TGTGCCAGCAGCCAAGTGGGGGACTACGAGCAGTACTTC
TRBV27	.	TRBJ1-3	.	CATSRGGRPENTIYF	TGTGCCACCTCAAGGGGGGGACGTCCGGAAAACACCATATATTTT
TRBV5-6	TRBD1	TRBJ2-4	.	CASSLGLGQGANIQYF	TGTGCCAGCAGCTTGGGGTTGGGACAGGGGGCGAACATTCAGTACTTC
TRBV7-9	TRBD1	TRBJ1-3	.	CASSLRASRDRDSGNTIYF	TGTGCCAGCAGCTTAAGGGCGTCCCGGGACAGGGACTCTGGAAACACCATATATTTT
TRBV13	.	TRBJ1-3	.	CASSCRDTGRGNTIYF	TGTGCCAGCAGCTGCCGGGACACCGGACGGGGAAACACCATATATTTT
TRBV9	.	TRBJ2-4	.	CASSVGIENIQYF	TGTGCCAGCAGCGTAGGCATTGAAAACATTCAGTACTTC
TRBV20-1	.	TRBJ2-3	.	CSASTTTTQYF	TGCAGTGCTAGTACGACAACTACGCAGTATTTT
TRBV7-9	.	TRBJ2-7	.	CASHGPHEQYF	TGTGCCAGCCACGGCCCTCACGAGCAGTACTTC
TRBV14	.	TRBJ2-7	.	CASSPGRTYEQYF	TGTGCCAGCAGCCCGGGACGGACCTACGAGCAGTACTTC
TRBV6-4	.	TRBJ2-1	once	CASSQGNRDEQFF	TGTGCCAGCAGCCAGGGTAATAGGGATGAGCAGTTCTTC
TRBV6-6	.	TRBJ1-5	.	CAAERGGLGNQPQHF	TGTGCCGCCGAGAGGGGGGGGCTAGGCAATCAGCCCCAGCATTTT
TRBV27	.	TRBJ1-1	.	CASSFGGAGNAEAFF	TGTGCCAGCAGTTTTGGGGGGGCGGGGAACGCTGAAGCTTTCTTT
TRBV19	.	TRBJ1-4	.	CASSIGQYNEKLFF	TGTGCCAGTAGTATCGGGCAGTACAATGAAAAACTGTTTTTT
TRBV6-4	TRBD1	TRBJ2-7	once	CASSDGIDSQGAWTYEQYF	TGTGCCAGCAGTGACGGAATAGACTCCCAGGGGGCTTGGACCTACGAGCAGTACTTC